Listed below are T cell receptor beta chains from one sample, sequenced in a study of T cell responses to AZD1222 COVID-19 vaccine. The table came from immunoSEQ multiplex PCR; TCRdb's copy has only in-frame clones and leaves some out. The sample records roughly 120,000 clones, around 88% being singletons. Sequenced here: peripheral blood, sampled on day 0 of AZD1222 vaccination. These receptors were taken from an adult in good health. Each CDR3 is given with its conserved first and last residue. The order of the fields is CDR3 DNA, CDR3 protein, D gene, V gene, J gene, clone size. The D gene is left open where the match is weak. A clone size is listed for some rows: how often the clone was seen (once, few, many), or a class if it is expanded.

DNA: TGTGCCACCAGCAGAGCTGGGGCATCAAACAATGAGCAGTTCTTC; CDR3: CATSRAGASNNEQFF; D: .; V: TRBV15; J: TRBJ2-1; size: .
DNA: TGTGCCAGCTCACCGCAAGAGACCCAGTACTTC; CDR3: CASSPQETQYF; D: .; V: TRBV18; J: TRBJ2-5; size: .
DNA: TGCGCCAGCAGCAGCAGCTTGGGACCCATGGGCTACACCTTC; CDR3: CASSSSLGPMGYTF; D: .; V: TRBV5-1; J: TRBJ1-2; size: .
DNA: TGTGCCAGCAGTGAGGACCAACGGAGTGAAAAACTGTTTTTT; CDR3: CASSEDQRSEKLFF; D: .; V: TRBV6-1; J: TRBJ1-4; size: .
DNA: TGTGCCAGCAGTCCCGAGCGGGGGGGGACTCAGTACTTC; CDR3: CASSPERGGTQYF; D: TRBD2; V: TRBV27; J: TRBJ2-5; size: .
DNA: TGCAGTGTAACAGGGTTAGAGACCCAGTACTTC; CDR3: CSVTGLETQYF; D: .; V: TRBV20-1; J: TRBJ2-5; size: once
DNA: TGTGCCAGCAGTACGGAAGGGGGCGCGGCCGTCCAAGAGACCCAGTACTTC; CDR3: CASSTEGGAAVQETQYF; D: TRBD1; V: TRBV28; J: TRBJ2-5; size: .
DNA: TGTGCCAGCAGCTTACAAGCCCCCAAGCGGGCGACCTACGAGCAGTACTTC; CDR3: CASSLQAPKRATYEQYF; D: .; V: TRBV7-6; J: TRBJ2-7; size: .
DNA: TGTGCCAGCAGCTCCAGGGGTACTCTATCTGGGGCCAACGTCCTGACTTTC; CDR3: CASSSRGTLSGANVLTF; D: .; V: TRBV7-6; J: TRBJ2-6; size: .
DNA: TGTGCCAGTAGTTTTAAATGGCGGGATAGCCCAGATACGCAGTATTTT; CDR3: CASSFKWRDSPDTQYF; D: .; V: TRBV19; J: TRBJ2-3; size: .
DNA: TGTGCCAGCAGCTTAGTAGGAGCTAACTATGGCTACACCTTC; CDR3: CASSLVGANYGYTF; D: .; V: TRBV7-8; J: TRBJ1-2; size: once
DNA: TGTGCCAGCAGACCCCAGGGGGCGGGCAATCAGCCCCAGCATTTT; CDR3: CASRPQGAGNQPQHF; D: TRBD1; V: TRBV28; J: TRBJ1-5; size: .
DNA: TGTGCCAGCCGCGATTTGGGACGGGCCTCTGAAGCTTTCTTT; CDR3: CASRDLGRASEAFF; D: .; V: TRBV5-6; J: TRBJ1-1; size: once
DNA: TGTGCCAGCAGCTTGGCTAGAGACAACACCGGGGAGCTGTTTTTT; CDR3: CASSLARDNTGELFF; D: .; V: TRBV5-6; J: TRBJ2-2; size: few
DNA: TGTGCCAGTAGTTCCGGACAGGGGGGCATTCAGTACTTC; CDR3: CASSSGQGGIQYF; D: TRBD1; V: TRBV19; J: TRBJ2-4; size: .
DNA: TGTGCCAGCTGGGACAGCACCTCCTACGAGCAGTACTTC; CDR3: CASWDSTSYEQYF; D: TRBD1; V: TRBV12-3/TRBV12-4; J: TRBJ2-7; size: .
DNA: TGTGCCAGCAGCTTAGGGCCAGGGGCCGGGGCCAACGTCCTGACTTTC; CDR3: CASSLGPGAGANVLTF; D: .; V: TRBV7-2; J: TRBJ2-6; size: .
DNA: TGTGCCAGCAGTGGAGAAGGAATTGAAAAACTGTTTTTT; CDR3: CASSGEGIEKLFF; D: .; V: TRBV12-3/TRBV12-4; J: TRBJ1-4; size: .
DNA: TGTGCCAGCAAAAGTCGACAGGTTATGAACACTGAAGCTTTCTTT; CDR3: CASKSRQVMNTEAFF; D: .; V: TRBV5-4; J: TRBJ1-1; size: few
DNA: TGTGCCAGCCGGCCTCGGGACACCGGGGAGCTGTTTTTT; CDR3: CASRPRDTGELFF; D: .; V: TRBV18; J: TRBJ2-2; size: once
DNA: TGTGCCAGCAGCGAGGCCCGACTAGATTCCTACGAGCAGTACTTC; CDR3: CASSEARLDSYEQYF; D: .; V: TRBV2; J: TRBJ2-7; size: .
DNA: TGTGCCAGCACCTCACAGGGAAATCTACAAAAACTGTTTTTT; CDR3: CASTSQGNLQKLFF; D: .; V: TRBV25-1; J: TRBJ1-4; size: .
DNA: TGTGCCAGCAGTTTAGAGGGGAGCTCCTACGAGCAGTACTTC; CDR3: CASSLEGSSYEQYF; D: .; V: TRBV27; J: TRBJ2-7; size: .
DNA: TGTGCCAGTAGTCCCGGGACAGGGATCGTTGAAAACACCATATATTTT; CDR3: CASSPGTGIVENTIYF; D: TRBD1; V: TRBV19; J: TRBJ1-3; size: .
DNA: TGTGCCAGCAGTTTATTGGTTGGAGGGCCCAAAGCTTTCTTT; CDR3: CASSLLVGGPKAFF; D: .; V: TRBV27; J: TRBJ1-1; size: .
DNA: TGTGCCAGCAGGCCCACGGGGGGGAGCACAGATACGCAGTATTTT; CDR3: CASRPTGGSTDTQYF; D: TRBD2; V: TRBV3-1/TRBV3-2; J: TRBJ2-3; size: .
DNA: TGTGCCAGCATCCCAAGGGGTCCCGGGAACACTGAAGCTTTCTTT; CDR3: CASIPRGPGNTEAFF; D: .; V: TRBV7-9; J: TRBJ1-1; size: .
DNA: TGTGCCACCAGCAGATCTAAGGAGCAAGAGACCCAGTACTTC; CDR3: CATSRSKEQETQYF; D: .; V: TRBV15; J: TRBJ2-5; size: once
DNA: TGCGCCAGCAGCCAAGTAGGGGACAGAGTTCCCTACGAGCAGTACTTC; CDR3: CASSQVGDRVPYEQYF; D: TRBD1; V: TRBV4-1; J: TRBJ2-7; size: .
DNA: TGTGCTAGTGGTTTGGTGACAGGTCCCTACGAGCAGTACTTC; CDR3: CASGLVTGPYEQYF; D: .; V: TRBV12-5; J: TRBJ2-7; size: .
DNA: TGTGCCAGCAGTTACTCGGGGCAGGCAAACCAGTTCTTC; CDR3: CASSYSGQANQFF; D: .; V: TRBV6-6; J: TRBJ2-1; size: .
DNA: TGTGCCAGCAGTTCCACGACTAGAAAGGAGACCCAGTACTTC; CDR3: CASSSTTRKETQYF; D: .; V: TRBV6-2/TRBV6-3; J: TRBJ2-5; size: .
DNA: TGCGCCAGCAGCCCCACACAGACGATGAACACTGAAGCTTTCTTT; CDR3: CASSPTQTMNTEAFF; D: .; V: TRBV5-1; J: TRBJ1-1; size: .
DNA: TGTGCCAGCAGTGAATGGGACAGGGGCGCCGGGGAGCTGTTTTTT; CDR3: CASSEWDRGAGELFF; D: TRBD1; V: TRBV2; J: TRBJ2-2; size: .
DNA: TGCGCCAGCAGACATGACAGGACCGATAACACTGAAGCTTTCTTT; CDR3: CASRHDRTDNTEAFF; D: .; V: TRBV5-1; J: TRBJ1-1; size: .
DNA: TGTGCCAGCAGCTTGGGCCGGGGAGATAATAATTCACCCCTCCACTTT; CDR3: CASSLGRGDNNSPLHF; D: .; V: TRBV5-4; J: TRBJ1-6; size: .
DNA: TGTGCCAGCAGCCAAGATCAGAGGGCCAGAAACACTGAAGCTTTCTTT; CDR3: CASSQDQRARNTEAFF; D: .; V: TRBV4-2; J: TRBJ1-1; size: .
DNA: TGTGCCAGCAGTAGAGACCAGAACACTGAAGCTTTCTTT; CDR3: CASSRDQNTEAFF; D: .; V: TRBV7-3; J: TRBJ1-1; size: .
DNA: TGTGCCAGCAGCCCCGGGTTTTCAGGCATTCAGTACTTC; CDR3: CASSPGFSGIQYF; D: .; V: TRBV11-2; J: TRBJ2-4; size: .